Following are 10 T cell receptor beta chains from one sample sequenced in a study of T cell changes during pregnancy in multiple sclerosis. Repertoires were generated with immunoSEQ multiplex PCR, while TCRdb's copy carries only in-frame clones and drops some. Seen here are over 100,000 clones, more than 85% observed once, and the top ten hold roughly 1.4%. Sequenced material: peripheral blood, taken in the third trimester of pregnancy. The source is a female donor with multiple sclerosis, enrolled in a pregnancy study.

CDR3 DNA: TGTGCCAGCAGAACAGATAACTATGGCTACACCTTC. It specifies CASRTDNYGYTF. The chain uses TRBV21-1 and TRBJ1-2; TRBD1, the table's D call, lacks a check against the DNA. TRBV21-1 is listed as a pseudogene. The CDR3 length is 12 residues.

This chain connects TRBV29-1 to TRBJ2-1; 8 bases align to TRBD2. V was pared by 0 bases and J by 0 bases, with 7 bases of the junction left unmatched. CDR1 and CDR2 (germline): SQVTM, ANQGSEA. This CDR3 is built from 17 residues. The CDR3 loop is CSVEDRSGGYSYNEQFF. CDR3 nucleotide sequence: TGCAGCGTTGAAGATAGGAGCGGGGGTTACTCCTACAATGAGCAGTTCTTC.

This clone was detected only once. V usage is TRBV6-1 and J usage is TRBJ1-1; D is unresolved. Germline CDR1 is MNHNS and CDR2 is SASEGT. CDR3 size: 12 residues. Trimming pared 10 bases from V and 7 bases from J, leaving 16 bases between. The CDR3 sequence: CATTSAGLEAFF. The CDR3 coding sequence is TGTGCCACCACCTCGGCGGGCCTTGAAGCTTTCTTT.

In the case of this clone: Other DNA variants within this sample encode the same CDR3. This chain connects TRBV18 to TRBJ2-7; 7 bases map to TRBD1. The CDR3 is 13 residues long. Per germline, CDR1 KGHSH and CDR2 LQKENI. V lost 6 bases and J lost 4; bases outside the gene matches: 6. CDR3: CASSPGTAYEQYF. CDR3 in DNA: TGTGCCAGCTCGCCTGGGACAGCTTACGAGCAGTACTTC.

CDR3 DNA: TGTGCCAGCAGATTTACGTCAGGGGGCGATTATGGCTACACCTTC. Its protein is CASRFTSGGDYGYTF. The genes are TRBV6-6 and TRBJ1-2; 8 nucleotides match TRBD1. CDR3 length: 15 residues. CDR1 is MNHNY, CDR2 SVGAGI, per germline (reference sequence). V shed 6 bases, J shed 5 bases, and the junction held 11 bases outside the gene matches.

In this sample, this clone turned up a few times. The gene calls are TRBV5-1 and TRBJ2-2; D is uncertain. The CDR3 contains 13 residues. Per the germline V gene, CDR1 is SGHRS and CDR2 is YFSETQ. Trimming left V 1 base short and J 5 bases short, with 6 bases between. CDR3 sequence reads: CASSLSVTGELFF. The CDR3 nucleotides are TGCGCCAGCAGCTTGTCGGTAACCGGGGAGCTGTTTTTT.

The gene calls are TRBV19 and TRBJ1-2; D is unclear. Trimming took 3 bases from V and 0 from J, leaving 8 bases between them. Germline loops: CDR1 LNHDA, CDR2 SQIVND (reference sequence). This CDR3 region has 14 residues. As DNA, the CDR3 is TGTGCCAGTAGTATCTCGGGAACTAACTATGGCTACACCTTC. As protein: CASSISGTNYGYTF.

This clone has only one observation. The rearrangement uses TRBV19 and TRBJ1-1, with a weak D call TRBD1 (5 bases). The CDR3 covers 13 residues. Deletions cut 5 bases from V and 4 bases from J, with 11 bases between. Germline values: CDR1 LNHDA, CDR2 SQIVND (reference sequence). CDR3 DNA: TGTGCCAGTAGTGCCTATCAGGGCACTGAAGCTTTCTTT. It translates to CASSAYQGTEAFF. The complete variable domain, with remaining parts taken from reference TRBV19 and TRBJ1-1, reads DGGITQSPKYLFRKEGQNVTLSCEQNLNHDAMYWYRQDPGQGLRLIYYSQIVNDFQKGDIAEGYSVSREKKESFPLTVTSAQKNPTAFYLCASSAYQGTEAFFGQGTRLTVV.

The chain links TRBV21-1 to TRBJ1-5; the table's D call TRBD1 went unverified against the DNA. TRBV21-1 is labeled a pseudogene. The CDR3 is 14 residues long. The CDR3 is CASSNHRYNQPQHF. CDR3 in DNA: TGTGCCAGCAGCAATCACAGATATAATCAGCCCCAGCATTTT.

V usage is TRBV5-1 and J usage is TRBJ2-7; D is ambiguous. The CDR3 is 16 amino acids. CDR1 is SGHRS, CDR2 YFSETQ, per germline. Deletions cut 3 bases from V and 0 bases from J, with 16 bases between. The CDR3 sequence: CASSSRLGRSSYEQYF. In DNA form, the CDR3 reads TGCGCCAGCAGCTCCCGTCTAGGTAGGAGCTCCTACGAGCAGTACTTC.